This is a list of T cell receptor beta chains from one sample in a study of cytomegalovirus exposure and HLA in healthy donors. This table comes from immunoSEQ multiplex PCR, and its TCRdb copy is limited to in-frame clones, with some not included. Among approximately 100,000 clones listed, over 65% were seen once. Sample: PBMCs. The receptors originated from a female donor in good health and CMV-seropositive. CDR3s include the opening cysteine and the closing phenylalanine or tryptophan. The size field is filled for only some rows; it gives once, few, many or a size class.

TRBJ2-1	TRBV5-4	.	CAIPRGGHNEQFF
TRBJ2-3	TRBV7-9	.	CASSRTSGSTDTQYF
TRBJ1-1	TRBV7-3	.	CASSRLGNTEAFF
TRBJ2-6	TRBV5-4	.	CASSLAVLSGANVLTF
TRBJ1-4	TRBV9	few	CASSGGTANNEKLFF
TRBJ2-7	TRBV5-1	.	CASSLEFQGAFYEQYF
TRBJ1-5	TRBV19	once	CASRGGNQPQHF
TRBJ1-1	TRBV5-5	.	CASSLDRGTEAFF
TRBJ1-1	TRBV9	few	CASSVVPGKSTEAFF
TRBJ1-4	TRBV7-2	.	CASSFDRGTANEKLFF
TRBJ1-1	TRBV5-4	.	CASSGFGVGGVGTEAFF
TRBJ1-2	TRBV7-2	.	CASSLPGTVYGYTF
TRBJ2-7	TRBV19	.	CATGARTGGAYEQYF
TRBJ2-3	TRBV4-1	once	CASSQVIAKGFDTQYF
TRBJ2-7	TRBV9	once	CASSASGASYEQYF
TRBJ2-1	TRBV30	.	CAWSTGLGNEQFF
TRBJ1-5	TRBV13	.	CASSLGRGNQPQHF
TRBJ2-7	TRBV27	.	CASSSGTRGEQYF
TRBJ1-5	TRBV27	.	CACGGASNQPQHF
TRBJ1-4	TRBV10-3	.	CASNRGIATNEKLFF
TRBJ1-3	TRBV19	.	CASSIPGGAGNTIYF
TRBJ2-2	TRBV19	.	CASSTRQERNTGELFF
TRBJ2-3	TRBV7-8	once	CASSFWVSGGADTQYF
TRBJ2-5	TRBV6-1	once	CASSEIGQKRETQYF
TRBJ1-3	TRBV12-5	.	CASGSPRSSGNTIYF
TRBJ1-1	TRBV2	.	CASRAYTEAFF
TRBJ1-5	TRBV15	.	CATSKTGNHQPQHF
TRBJ1-6	TRBV6-5	.	CASSSQGSSYNSPLHF